This T cell receptor beta chain stems from a study of radiotherapy plus CTLA-4 blockade in lung cancer. Study at large: Objective responses emerged in roughly a sixth of patients, and 31% attained disease control. Study-wide results and caveats: Once radiotherapy plus ipilimumab had been given, TCR clones derived from tumor expanded in blood.

Comment on this clone: Antigen: not known.

Those patients who had chemo-refractory metastatic non-small-cell lung cancer were given focal radiation along with CTLA-4 blockade through ipilimumab. Profiling relied on immunoSEQ multiplex PCR, and the TCRdb table lists in-frame clones only, not all of them. The table has about 85,000 clones, 70% to 90% seen once. Germline V gives CDR1 SGHRS, CDR2 YFSETQ. J lost 6 bases, V lost 3 bases, and 12 bases had no gene match. CDR3 length: 17 residues. This sequence joins TRBV5-1 and TRBJ2-1; 10 nucleotides line up with TRBD2. This clonotype was sampled from a human donor with non-small cell lung cancer who had a partial response to radiotherapy plus ipilimumab. This material consisted of peripheral blood, taken from a patient treated with radiotherapy plus ipilimumab. The CDR3: CASSWNPSGSFTNEQFF. CDR3 sequence (DNA): TGCGCCAGCAGCTGGAACCCTAGCGGGAGTTTTACCAATGAGCAGTTCTTC.